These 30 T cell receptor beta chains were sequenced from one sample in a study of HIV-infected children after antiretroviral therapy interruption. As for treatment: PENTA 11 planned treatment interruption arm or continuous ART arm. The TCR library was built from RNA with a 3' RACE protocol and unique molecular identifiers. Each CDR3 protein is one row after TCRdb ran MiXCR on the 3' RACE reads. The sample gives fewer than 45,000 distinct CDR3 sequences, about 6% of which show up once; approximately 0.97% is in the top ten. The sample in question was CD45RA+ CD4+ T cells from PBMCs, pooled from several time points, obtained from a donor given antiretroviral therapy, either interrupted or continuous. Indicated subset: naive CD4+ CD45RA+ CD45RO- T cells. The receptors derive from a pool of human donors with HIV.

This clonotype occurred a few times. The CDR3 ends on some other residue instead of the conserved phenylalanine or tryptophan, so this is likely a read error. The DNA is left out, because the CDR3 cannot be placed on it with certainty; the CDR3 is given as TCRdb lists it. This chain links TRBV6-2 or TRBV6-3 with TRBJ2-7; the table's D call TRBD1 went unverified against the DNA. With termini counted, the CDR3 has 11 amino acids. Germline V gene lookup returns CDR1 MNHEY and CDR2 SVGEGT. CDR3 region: CASSRPGTGFL.

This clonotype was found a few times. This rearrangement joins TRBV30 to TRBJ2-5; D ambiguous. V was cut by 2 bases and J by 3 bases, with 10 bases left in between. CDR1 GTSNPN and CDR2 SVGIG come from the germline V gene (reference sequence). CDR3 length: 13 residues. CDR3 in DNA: TGTGCCTGGAGTTTGGTTCGAAAAGAGACCCAGTACTTC. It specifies CAWSLVRKETQYF.

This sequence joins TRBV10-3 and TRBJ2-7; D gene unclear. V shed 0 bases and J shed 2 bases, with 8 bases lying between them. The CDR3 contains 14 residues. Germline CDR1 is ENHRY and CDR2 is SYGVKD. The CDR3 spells CAISESQETYEQYF. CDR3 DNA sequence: TGTGCCATCAGTGAGTCCCAGGAGACCTACGAGCAGTACTTC.

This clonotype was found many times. CDR3 DNA sequence: TGTGCCAGCAAACAGGGATACGAGCAGTACTTC. It yields the protein CASKQGYEQYF. V gene TRBV28 combines with J gene TRBJ2-7; D might be TRBD1 (6 bases). The CDR3 extends over 11 amino acids. The germline V gene has CDR1 MDHEN and CDR2 SYDVKM. Deletions cut 7 bases from V and 4 bases from J, with 8 bases between. The whole variable domain, filled in from reference TRBV28 and TRBJ2-7, reads DVKVTQSSRYLVKRTGEKVFLECVQDMDHENMFWYRQDPGLGLRLIYFSYDVKMKEKGDIPEGYSVSREKKERFSLILESASTNQTSMYLCASKQGYEQYFGPGTRLTVT.

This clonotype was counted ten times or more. The CDR3 loop reads CASRKSMYENQPQHF. As DNA, the CDR3 is TGTGCCAGCAGAAAGTCTATGTACGAAAATCAGCCCCAGCATTTT. The chain has TRBV12-3 or TRBV12-4 and TRBJ1-5, with D uncertain. The CDR3 consists of 15 residues. Trimming left V 6 bases short and J 4 bases short, with 16 bases between.

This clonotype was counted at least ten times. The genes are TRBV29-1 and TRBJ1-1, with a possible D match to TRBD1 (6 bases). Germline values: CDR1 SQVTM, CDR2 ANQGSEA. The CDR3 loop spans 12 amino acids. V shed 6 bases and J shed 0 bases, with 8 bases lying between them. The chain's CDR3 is CSVRGMNTEAFF. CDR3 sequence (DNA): TGCAGCGTCAGGGGAATGAACACTGAAGCTTTCTTT.

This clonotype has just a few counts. The CDR3 protein is CASSLIGTGGNEQFF. The CDR3, as DNA: TGTGCCAGCAGCTTAATAGGGACAGGGGGCAATGAGCAGTTCTTC. V and J are TRBV7-2 and TRBJ2-1, with TRBD1 identical over 11 bases. Trimming at V came to 2 bases and at J to 6 bases, leaving 3 bases not matched to a gene. The CDR3 loop spans 15 amino acids. The germline gives CDR1 SGHTA, CDR2 FQGNSA.

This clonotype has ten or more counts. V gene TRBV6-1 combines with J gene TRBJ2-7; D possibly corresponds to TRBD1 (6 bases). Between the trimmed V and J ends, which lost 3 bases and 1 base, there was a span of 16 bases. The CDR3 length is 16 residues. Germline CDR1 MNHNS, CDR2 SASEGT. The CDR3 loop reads CASSERNLDRSYEQYF. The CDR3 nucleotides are TGTGCCAGCAGTGAGCGGAACCTGGACAGATCCTACGAGCAGTACTTC.

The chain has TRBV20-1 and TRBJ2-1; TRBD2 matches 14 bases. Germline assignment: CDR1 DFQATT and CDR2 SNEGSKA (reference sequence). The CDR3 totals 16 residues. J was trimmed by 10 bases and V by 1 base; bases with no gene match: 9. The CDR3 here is CSARVPGLAGVGEQFF. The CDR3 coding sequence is TGCAGTGCTAGAGTCCCGGGACTAGCGGGAGTCGGCGAGCAGTTCTTC.

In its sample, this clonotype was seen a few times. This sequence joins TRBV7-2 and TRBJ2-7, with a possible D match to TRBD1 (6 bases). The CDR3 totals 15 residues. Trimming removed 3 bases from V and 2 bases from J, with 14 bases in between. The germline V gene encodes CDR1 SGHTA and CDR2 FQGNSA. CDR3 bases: TGTGCCAGCAGCTTTCAGGGGACCCTAGCCTACGAGCAGTACTTC. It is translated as CASSFQGTLAYEQYF.

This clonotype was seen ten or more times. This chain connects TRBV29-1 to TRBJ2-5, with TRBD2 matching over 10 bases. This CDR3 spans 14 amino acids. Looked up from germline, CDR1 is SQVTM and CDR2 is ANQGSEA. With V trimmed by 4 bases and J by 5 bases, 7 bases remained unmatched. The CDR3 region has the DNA TGCAGCGTTGCATCTAGCGGGGGTGCGGAGACCCAGTACTTC. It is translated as CSVASSGGAETQYF. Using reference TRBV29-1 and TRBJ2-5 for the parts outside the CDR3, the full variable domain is SAVISQKPSRDICQRGTSLTIQCQVDSQVTMMFWYRQQPGQSLTLIATANQGSEATYESGFVIDKFPISRPNLTFSTLTVSNMSPEDSSIYLCSVASSGGAETQYFGPGTRLLVL.

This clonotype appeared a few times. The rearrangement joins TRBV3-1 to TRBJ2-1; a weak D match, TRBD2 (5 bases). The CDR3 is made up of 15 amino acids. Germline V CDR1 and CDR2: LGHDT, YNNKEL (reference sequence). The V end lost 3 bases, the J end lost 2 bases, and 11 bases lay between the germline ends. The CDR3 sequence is CASSQVTNTYNEQFF. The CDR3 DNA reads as TGTGCCAGCAGCCAGGTGACTAACACCTACAATGAGCAGTTCTTC.

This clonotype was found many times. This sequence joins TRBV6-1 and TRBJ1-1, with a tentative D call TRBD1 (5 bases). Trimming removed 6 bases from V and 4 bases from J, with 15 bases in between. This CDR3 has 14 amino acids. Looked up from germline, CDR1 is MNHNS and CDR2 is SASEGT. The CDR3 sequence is CASSPTGTFTEAFF. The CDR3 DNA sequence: TGTGCCAGCAGCCCAACCGGGACCTTCACTGAAGCTTTCTTT.

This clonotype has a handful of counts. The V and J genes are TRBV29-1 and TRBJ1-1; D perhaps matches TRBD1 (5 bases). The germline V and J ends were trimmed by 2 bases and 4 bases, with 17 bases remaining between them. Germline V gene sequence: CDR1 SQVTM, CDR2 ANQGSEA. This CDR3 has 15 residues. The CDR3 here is CSVEYSSRRGTEAFF. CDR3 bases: TGCAGCGTTGAATACTCGTCTAGAAGGGGCACTGAAGCTTTCTTT. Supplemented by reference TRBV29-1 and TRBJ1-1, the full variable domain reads SAVISQKPSRDICQRGTSLTIQCQVDSQVTMMFWYRQQPGQSLTLIATANQGSEATYESGFVIDKFPISRPNLTFSTLTVSNMSPEDSSIYLCSVEYSSRRGTEAFFGQGTRLTVV.

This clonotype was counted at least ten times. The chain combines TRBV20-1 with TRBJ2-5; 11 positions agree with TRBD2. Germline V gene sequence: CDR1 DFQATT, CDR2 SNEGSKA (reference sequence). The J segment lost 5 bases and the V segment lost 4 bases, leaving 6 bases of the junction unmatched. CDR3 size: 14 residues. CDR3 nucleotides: TGCAGTGCTACGCTAGCGGGAGGCCCCGAGACCCAGTACTTC. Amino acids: CSATLAGGPETQYF.

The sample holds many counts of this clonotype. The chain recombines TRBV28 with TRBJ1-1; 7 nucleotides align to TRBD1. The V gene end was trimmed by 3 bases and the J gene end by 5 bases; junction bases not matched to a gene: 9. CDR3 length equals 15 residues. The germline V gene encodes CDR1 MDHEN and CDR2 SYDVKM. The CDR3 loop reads CASSFVTGARTEAFF. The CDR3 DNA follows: TGTGCCAGCAGTTTCGTCACAGGGGCCAGGACTGAAGCTTTCTTT.

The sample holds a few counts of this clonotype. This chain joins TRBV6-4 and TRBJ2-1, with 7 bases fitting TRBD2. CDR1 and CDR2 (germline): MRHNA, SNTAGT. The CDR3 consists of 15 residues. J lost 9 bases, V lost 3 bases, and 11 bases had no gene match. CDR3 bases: TGTGCCAGCAGTGATTGGGGGAGGGCCAGTGGTGAGCAGTTCTTC. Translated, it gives CASSDWGRASGEQFF.

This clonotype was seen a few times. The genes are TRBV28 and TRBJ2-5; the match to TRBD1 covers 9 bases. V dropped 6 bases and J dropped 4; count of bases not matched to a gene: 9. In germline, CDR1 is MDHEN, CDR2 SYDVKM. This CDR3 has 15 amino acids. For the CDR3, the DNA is TGTGCCAGCAGCCGGGACAGGGAAATGGGAGAGACCCAGTACTTC. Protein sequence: CASSRDREMGETQYF.

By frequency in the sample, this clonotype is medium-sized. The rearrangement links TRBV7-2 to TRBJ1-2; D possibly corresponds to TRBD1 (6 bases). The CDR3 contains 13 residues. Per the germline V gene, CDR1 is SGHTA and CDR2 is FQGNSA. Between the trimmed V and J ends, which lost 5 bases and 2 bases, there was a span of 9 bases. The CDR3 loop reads CASSPGQNYGYTF. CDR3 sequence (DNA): TGTGCCAGCAGCCCGGGACAAAACTATGGCTACACCTTC.

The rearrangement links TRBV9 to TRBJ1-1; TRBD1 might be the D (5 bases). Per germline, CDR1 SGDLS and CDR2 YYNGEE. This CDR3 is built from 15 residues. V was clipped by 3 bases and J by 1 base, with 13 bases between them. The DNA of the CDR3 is TGTGCCAGCAGCGCGTCAGGAGGGACGAACACTGAAGCTTTCTTT. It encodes CASSASGGTNTEAFF.

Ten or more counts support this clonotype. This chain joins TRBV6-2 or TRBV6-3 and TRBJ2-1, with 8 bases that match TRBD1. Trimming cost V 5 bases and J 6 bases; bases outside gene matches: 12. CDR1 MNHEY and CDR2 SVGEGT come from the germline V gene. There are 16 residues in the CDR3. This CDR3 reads CASSPAPMTGVNEQFF. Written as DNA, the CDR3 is TGTGCCAGCAGTCCGGCCCCCATGACAGGGGTCAATGAGCAGTTCTTC.

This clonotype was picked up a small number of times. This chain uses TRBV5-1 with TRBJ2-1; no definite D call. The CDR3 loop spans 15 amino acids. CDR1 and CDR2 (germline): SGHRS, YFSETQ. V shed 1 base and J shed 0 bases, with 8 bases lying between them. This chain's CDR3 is CASSLITNSYNEQFF. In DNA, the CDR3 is TGCGCCAGCAGCTTGATAACCAACTCCTACAATGAGCAGTTCTTC. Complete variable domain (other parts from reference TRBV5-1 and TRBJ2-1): KAGVTQTPRYLIKTRGQQVTLSCSPISGHRSVSWYQQTPGQGLQFLFEYFSETQRNKGNFPGRFSGRQFSNSRSEMNVSTLELGDSALYLCASSLITNSYNEQFFGPGTRLTVL.

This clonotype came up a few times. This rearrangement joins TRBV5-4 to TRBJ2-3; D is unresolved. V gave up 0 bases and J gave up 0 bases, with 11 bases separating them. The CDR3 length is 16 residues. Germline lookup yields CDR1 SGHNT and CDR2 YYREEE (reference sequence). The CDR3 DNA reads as TGTGCCAGCAGCTTGGGTGGGCCTTTTAGCACAGATACGCAGTATTTT. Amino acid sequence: CASSLGGPFSTDTQYF.

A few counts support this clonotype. Here the CDR3 DNA reads TGTGCCAGCATCCCCTGCTTCAGGAAGCATGAGCAGTTCTTC. This encodes CASIPCFRKHEQFF. The chain couples TRBV6-4 to TRBJ2-1; D call uncertain. Trimming removed 7 bases at V and 8 bases at J, with 18 bases between. The germline gives CDR1 MRHNA, CDR2 SNTAGT. The CDR3 is made up of 14 amino acids.

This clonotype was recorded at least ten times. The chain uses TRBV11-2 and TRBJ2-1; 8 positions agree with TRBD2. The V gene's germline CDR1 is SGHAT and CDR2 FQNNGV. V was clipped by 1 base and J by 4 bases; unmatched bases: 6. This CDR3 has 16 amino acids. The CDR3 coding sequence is TGTGCCAGCAGCTTAGTTAGACTAGCGCCGTACAATGAGCAGTTCTTC. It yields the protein CASSLVRLAPYNEQFF.

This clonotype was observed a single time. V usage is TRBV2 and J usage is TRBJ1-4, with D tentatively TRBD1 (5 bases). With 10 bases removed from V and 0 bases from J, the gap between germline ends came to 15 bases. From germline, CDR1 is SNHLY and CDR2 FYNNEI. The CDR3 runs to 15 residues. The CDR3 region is CATRRQTSTNEKLFF. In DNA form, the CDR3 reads TGTGCCACTCGTCGACAGACATCAACTAATGAAAAACTGTTTTTT.

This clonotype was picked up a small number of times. The CDR3 loop reads CASSFLGSTGELFF. CDR3 bases: TGTGCCAGCAGCTTCCTCGGCAGCACCGGGGAGCTGTTTTTT. This sequence joins TRBV13 and TRBJ2-2; no reliable D call. CDR1 is PRHDT, CDR2 FYEKMQ, per germline (reference sequence). CDR3 length: 14 amino acids. With 3 bases removed from V and 4 bases from J, the gap between germline ends came to 9 bases.

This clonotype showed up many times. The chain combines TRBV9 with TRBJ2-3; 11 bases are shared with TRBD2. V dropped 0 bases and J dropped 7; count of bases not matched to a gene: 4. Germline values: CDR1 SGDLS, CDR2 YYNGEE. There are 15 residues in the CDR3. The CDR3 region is CASSVASGGSNTQYF. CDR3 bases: TGTGCCAGCAGCGTAGCTAGCGGGGGGTCTAATACGCAGTATTTT.

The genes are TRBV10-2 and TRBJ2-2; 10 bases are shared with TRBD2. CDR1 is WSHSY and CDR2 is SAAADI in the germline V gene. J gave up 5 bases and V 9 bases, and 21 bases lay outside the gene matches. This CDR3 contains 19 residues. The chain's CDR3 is CASLPGGLAGARGTGELFF. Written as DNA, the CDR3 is TGCGCCAGTCTTCCCGGGGGCCTAGCGGGGGCGAGGGGGACCGGGGAGCTGTTTTTT.

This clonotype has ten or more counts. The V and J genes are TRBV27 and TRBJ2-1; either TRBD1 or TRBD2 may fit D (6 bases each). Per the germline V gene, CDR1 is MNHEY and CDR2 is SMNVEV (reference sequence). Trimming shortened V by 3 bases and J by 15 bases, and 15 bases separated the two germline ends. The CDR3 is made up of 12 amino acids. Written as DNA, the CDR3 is TGTGCCAGCAGTTTTAGGGGGGCACTCCCGTTCTTC. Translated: CASSFRGALPFF.